The 14 T cell receptor beta chains listed next were all sequenced from one sample in a study of response to subunit inactivated influenza vaccine. TCRdb analysed the RT-PCR reads with MiXCR anew, one entry per CDR3 protein. The sample has about 650,000 distinct CDR3 sequences, approximately 14% seen once. Sample: PBMCs from blood, taken about 13 days after vaccination. The receptors come from a middle-aged man who received an inactivated influenza vaccine.

The rearrangement links TRBV10-3 to TRBJ1-2; the D is unclear. CDR1 is ENHRY and CDR2 is SYGVKD in the germline V gene. The CDR3 contains 14 residues. Trimming removed 0 bases at V and 3 bases at J, with 8 bases between. CDR3 nucleotides: TGTGCCATCAGTGAGTCAAGAGACTACTATGGCTACACCTTC. It is translated as CAISESRDYYGYTF.

This chain links TRBV7-6 with TRBJ2-2; the match to TRBD1 covers 10 bases. The CDR3 runs 16 residues. Trimming cost V 0 bases and J 6 bases; bases outside gene matches: 4. The germline CDR1 and CDR2 sequences are SGHVS and FNYEAQ. CDR3 protein: CASSLAGGQGAGELFF. CDR3 nucleotide sequence: TGTGCCAGCAGCTTAGCAGGAGGACAGGGGGCCGGGGAGCTGTTTTTT. The entire variable domain, with the rest obtained from reference TRBV7-6 and TRBJ2-2, is as follows: GAGVSQSPRYKVTKRGQDVALRCDPISGHVSLYWYRQALGQGPEFLTYFNYEAQQDKSGLPNDRFSAERPEGSISTLTIQRTEQRDSAMYRCASSLAGGQGAGELFFGEGSRLTVL.

This clonotype was seen more than once but under ten times. This CDR3 is CASSRQWRGSQYF. In DNA form, the CDR3 reads TGTGCCAGCAGCCGGCAGTGGCGAGGATCCCAGTACTTC. The V call is TRBV11-2, the J call TRBJ2-5; D unresolved. Germline-derived CDR1 and CDR2 are SGHAT and FQNNGV. CDR3 length equals 13 residues. The germline V and J ends were trimmed by 5 bases and 9 bases, with 16 bases remaining between them.

The CDR3 region is CASSAGQNQPQHF. CDR3 DNA: TGTGCCAGCAGCGCGGGACAGAATCAGCCCCAGCATTTT. The genes are TRBV5-4 and TRBJ1-5, with TRBD1 matching over 7 bases. This CDR3 is 13 amino acids long. Per the germline V gene, CDR1 is SGHNT and CDR2 is YYREEE (reference sequence). The ends lost 4 bases at V and 4 bases at J; junction bases unmatched: 2.

This clonotype has a handful of counts. V is TRBV20-1 and J is TRBJ1-4; TRBD1 might be the D (6 bases). Germline V gene data show CDR1 as DFQATT and CDR2 as SNEGSKA (reference sequence). The CDR3 runs 13 residues. Trimming took 6 bases from V and 7 from J, leaving 15 bases between them. CDR3 loop: CSAQRGEFEKLFF. CDR3 nucleotides: TGCAGTGCCCAAAGGGGGGAATTTGAAAAACTGTTTTTT.

The V and J genes are TRBV6-1 and TRBJ1-3; D is perhaps TRBD1 (6 bases). Germline V gene lookup returns CDR1 MNHNS and CDR2 SASEGT. The V end was cut by 7 bases, the J end by 0 bases, with 19 bases between. The CDR3 consists of 17 residues. CDR3 sequence (DNA): TGTGCCAGCACCCCGGGGGCGAACGGAGCCTCTGGAAACACCATATATTTT. Residues: CASTPGANGASGNTIYF.

This clonotype showed up many times. The chain couples TRBV20-1 to TRBJ1-5; unclear D gene. The germline gives CDR1 DFQATT, CDR2 SNEGSKA (reference sequence). The CDR3 consists of 13 residues. The V and J ends lost 6 bases and 3 bases respectively, with 12 bases between them. The CDR3 loop is CSATDGNNQPQHF. The CDR3, as DNA: TGCAGTGCCACCGACGGGAACAATCAGCCCCAGCATTTT.

The chain links TRBV11-2 to TRBJ2-3; TRBD2 matches at 12 bases. J was trimmed by 9 bases and V by 4 bases; bases with no gene match: 11. CDR1 and CDR2 from the germline V gene are SGHAT and FQNNGV. The CDR3 length is 16 residues. CDR3 in amino acids: CASSYDGLAGQGTQYF. The CDR3 region has the DNA TGTGCCAGCAGCTATGACGGACTAGCGGGGCAGGGAACGCAGTATTTT.

This clonotype was seen only a few times. V usage is TRBV10-3 and J usage is TRBJ2-5; unclear D gene. Trimming removed 4 bases at V and 2 bases at J, with 17 bases between. CDR3 length: 16 residues. The germline gives CDR1 ENHRY, CDR2 SYGVKD. DNA of the CDR3: TGTGCCATCAGTGGAGTAGACGACCCGAATCAAGAGACCCAGTACTTC. This sequence encodes CAISGVDDPNQETQYF.

In its sample, this clonotype was seen a few times. The chain uses TRBV2 and TRBJ2-3; D remains unclear. V was clipped by 11 bases and J by 2 bases, with 17 bases between them. From germline, CDR1 is SNHLY and CDR2 FYNNEI. The CDR3 spans 14 residues. As DNA, the CDR3 is TGTGCCGTCAGGCCCCGCGCCCTCACAGATACGCAGTATTTT. Its protein is CAVRPRALTDTQYF. The full variable domain, completed using reference TRBV2 and TRBJ2-3, is EPEVTQTPSHQVTQMGQEVILRCVPISNHLYFYWYRQILGQKVEFLVSFYNNEISEKSEIFDDQFSVERPDGSNFTLKIRSTKLEDSAMYFCAVRPRALTDTQYFGPGTRLTVL.

This clonotype showed up just a few times. The chain combines TRBV20-1 with TRBJ2-7; TRBD2 aligns across 7 bases. Germline loops: CDR1 DFQATT, CDR2 SNEGSKA (reference sequence). V was pared by 4 bases and J by 2 bases, with 11 bases of the junction left unmatched. The CDR3 totals 15 residues. The CDR3 sequence is CSATSGGGGTYEQYF. For the CDR3, the DNA is TGCAGTGCTACCTCGGGTGGCGGGGGAACCTACGAGCAGTACTTC.

This clonotype appeared a few times. V usage is TRBV5-5 and J usage is TRBJ2-7, with TRBD1 matching 10 bases. The V segment lost 4 bases and the J segment 4 bases; nucleotides outside the gene matches: 11. There are 16 residues in the CDR3. Germline V gives CDR1 SGHKS, CDR2 YYEKEE (reference sequence). The CDR3 nucleotides read TGTGCCAGCAGCGGAAAGGGACAGGGGATTTCATACGAGCAGTACTTC. Translating gives CASSGKGQGISYEQYF.

This clonotype was recorded a few times. J is TRBJ2-7 and V is TRBV20-1; D is perhaps TRBD2 (5 bases). Germline CDR1 reads DFQATT; CDR2 reads SNEGSKA (reference sequence). The CDR3 length is 14 residues. The V end lost 1 base, the J end lost 3 bases, and 13 bases lay between the germline ends. The CDR3: CSARGPSGSYEQYF. The CDR3 DNA follows: TGCAGTGCTAGAGGACCGTCGGGAAGCTACGAGCAGTACTTC.

The rearrangement joins TRBV5-5 to TRBJ1-5; D gene uncertain. Trimming removed 4 bases from V and 0 bases from J, with 11 bases in between. The CDR3 sequence is 15 residues long. Per germline, CDR1 SGHKS and CDR2 YYEKEE (reference sequence). The CDR3 reads CASSLSGVSNQPQHF. Written as DNA, the CDR3 is TGTGCCAGCAGCCTCTCCGGGGTTAGCAATCAGCCCCAGCATTTT.